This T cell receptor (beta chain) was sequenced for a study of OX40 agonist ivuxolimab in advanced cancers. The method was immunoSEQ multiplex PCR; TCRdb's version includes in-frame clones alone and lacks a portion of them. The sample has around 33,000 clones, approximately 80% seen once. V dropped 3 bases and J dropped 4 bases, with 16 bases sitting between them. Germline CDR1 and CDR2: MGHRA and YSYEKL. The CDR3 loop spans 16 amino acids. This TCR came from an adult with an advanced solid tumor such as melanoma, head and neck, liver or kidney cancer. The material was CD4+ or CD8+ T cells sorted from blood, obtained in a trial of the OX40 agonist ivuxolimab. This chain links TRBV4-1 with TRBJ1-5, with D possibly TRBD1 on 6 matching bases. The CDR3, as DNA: TGCGCCAGCAGCCAGGCGACAGGAATAGCGAATCAGCCCCAGCATTTT. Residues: CASSQATGIANQPQHF.